This T cell receptor beta chain derives from a study of CD8 T cells in ankylosing spondylitis. Findings and caveats of the study: Reportedly, significant enrichment of disease-linked clones occurred in matched ankylosing spondylitis synovial fluid. Prior literature has documented some motif variants in synovial fluid and blood from reactive arthritis. Blood of patients with ankylosing spondylitis appeared to be characterized by a TCR beta motif of 8 or 9 highly homologous variants.

The CDR3 loop spans 16 amino acids. This clonotype showed up just once. The target antigen is unknown. Quantitative 5'-RACE was performed with molecular barcodes, and it yielded the TCR beta libraries. TCRdb re-derived calls from the 5' RACE reads in MiXCR, one entry per CDR3 protein. The sample consists of 7,000 to 8,500 distinct CDR3 sequences, more than 7.5% of them appearing once. The sequenced sample was blood, either unsorted or a sorted T cell fraction (not recorded which). The rearrangement uses TRBV21-1 and TRBJ2-7. TRBV21-1 is deemed a pseudogene. This TCR was sampled from a male donor with ankylosing spondylitis or in good health (not recorded which). CDR3 amino acids: CASTKDRGTDSYEQYV. The CDR3 DNA is TGTGCCAGCACCAAAGATCGGGGAACAGACTCCTACGAGCAGTACGTC.